This TCR beta chain was profiled in a study of STAT3 mutations in large granular lymphocyte leukemia. Study-level background: More than half of T-LGLL patients received immunosuppressive therapy. General study points: Treatment regimens differed across patients between samplings. At least one immunodominant TCR beta clonotype appeared in every T-cell large granular lymphocyte leukemia patient. Suggested: STAT3 mutation was not the ancestral event for these clonal expansions.

The repertoire was sequenced with immunoSEQ multiplex PCR; TCRdb's copy has only in-frame clones and lacks some. Of roughly 9,700 clones detected, approximately 90% appear once; the ten largest clones hold about 25%. The J segment lost 5 bases and the V segment lost 2 bases, leaving 3 bases of the junction unmatched. Germline CDR1 is MNHNY and CDR2 is SVGAGI (reference sequence). This CDR3 has 16 residues. Worth noting for this clone: Its antigen remains unknown.

This sequence originates from a man aged 55 to 70 with T-cell large granular lymphocyte leukemia. Some clones in this sample may be carry-over from other donors' samples. Sequenced material: peripheral blood mononuclear cells. This chain uses TRBV6-6 with TRBJ2-5; 15 positions agree with TRBD2. DNA for the CDR3: TGTGCCAGCAGTTACCCGGGACTAGCGGGAGGCGAGACCCAGTACTTC. Translated: CASSYPGLAGGETQYF.